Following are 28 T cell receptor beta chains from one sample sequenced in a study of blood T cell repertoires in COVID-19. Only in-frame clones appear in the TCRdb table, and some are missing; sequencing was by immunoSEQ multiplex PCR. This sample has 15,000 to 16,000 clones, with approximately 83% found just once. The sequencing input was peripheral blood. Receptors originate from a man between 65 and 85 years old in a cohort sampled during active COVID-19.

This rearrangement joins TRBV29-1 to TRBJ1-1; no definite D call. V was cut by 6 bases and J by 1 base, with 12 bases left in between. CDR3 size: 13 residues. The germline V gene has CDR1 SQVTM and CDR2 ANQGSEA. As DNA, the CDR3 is TGCAGCGTCGCGCCGTCAAAGAACACTGAAGCTTTCTTT. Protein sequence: CSVAPSKNTEAFF. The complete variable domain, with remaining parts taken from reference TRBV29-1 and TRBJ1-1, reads SAVISQKPSRDICQRGTSLTIQCQVDSQVTMMFWYRQQPGQSLTLIATANQGSEATYESGFVIDKFPISRPNLTFSTLTVSNMSPEDSSIYLCSVAPSKNTEAFFGQGTRLTVV.

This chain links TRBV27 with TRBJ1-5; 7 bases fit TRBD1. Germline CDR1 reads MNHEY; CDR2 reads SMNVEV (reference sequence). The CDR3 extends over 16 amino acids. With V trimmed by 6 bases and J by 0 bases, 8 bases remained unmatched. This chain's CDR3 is CASRSTGPYSNQPQHF. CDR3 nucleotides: TGTGCCAGCAGATCGACAGGGCCTTATAGCAATCAGCCCCAGCATTTT.

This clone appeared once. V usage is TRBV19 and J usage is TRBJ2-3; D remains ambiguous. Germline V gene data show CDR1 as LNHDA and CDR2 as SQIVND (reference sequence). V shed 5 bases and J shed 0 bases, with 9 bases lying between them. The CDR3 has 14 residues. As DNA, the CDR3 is TGTGCCAGTAGTGCAGACACTAGCACAGATACGCAGTATTTT. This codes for CASSADTSTDTQYF.

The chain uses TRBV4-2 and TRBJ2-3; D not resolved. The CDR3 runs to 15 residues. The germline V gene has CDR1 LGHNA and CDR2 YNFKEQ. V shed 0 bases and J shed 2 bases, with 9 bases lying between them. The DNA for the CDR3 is TGTGCCAGCAGCCAAGAGAGGTCATACACAGATACGCAGTATTTT. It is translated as CASSQERSYTDTQYF.

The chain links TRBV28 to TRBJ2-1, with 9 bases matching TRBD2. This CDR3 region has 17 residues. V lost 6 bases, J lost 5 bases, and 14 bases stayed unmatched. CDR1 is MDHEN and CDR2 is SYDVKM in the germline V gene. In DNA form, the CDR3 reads TGTGCCAGCAGACCGCACAGTAGCGGGAGTGTCCACAATGAGCAGTTCTTC. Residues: CASRPHSSGSVHNEQFF.

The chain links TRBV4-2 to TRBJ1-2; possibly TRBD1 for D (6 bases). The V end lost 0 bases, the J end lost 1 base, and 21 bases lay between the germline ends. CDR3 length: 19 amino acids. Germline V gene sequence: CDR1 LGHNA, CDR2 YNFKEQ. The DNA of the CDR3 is TGTGCCAGCAGCCAAGATCTATCTACAGGGTCGACTTATAACTATGGCTACACCTTC. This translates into CASSQDLSTGSTYNYGYTF.

For the CDR3, the DNA is TGTGCCAGCAGCCCGGACAGAAACTATGGCTACACCTTC. Translation gives CASSPDRNYGYTF. J is TRBJ1-2 and V is TRBV5-8; weak D call: TRBD1 (6 bases). There are 13 residues in the CDR3. Between the trimmed V and J ends, which lost 4 bases and 2 bases, there was a span of 9 bases. In germline, CDR1 is SGHTS, CDR2 YDEGEE.

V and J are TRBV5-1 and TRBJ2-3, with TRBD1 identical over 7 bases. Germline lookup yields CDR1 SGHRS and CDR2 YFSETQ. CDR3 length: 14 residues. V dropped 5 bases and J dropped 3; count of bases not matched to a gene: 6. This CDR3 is CASRPGQETDTQYF. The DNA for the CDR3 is TGCGCCAGCAGACCCGGACAGGAAACAGATACGCAGTATTTT. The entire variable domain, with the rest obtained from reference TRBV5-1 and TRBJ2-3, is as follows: KAGVTQTPRYLIKTRGQQVTLSCSPISGHRSVSWYQQTPGQGLQFLFEYFSETQRNKGNFPGRFSGRQFSNSRSEMNVSTLELGDSALYLCASRPGQETDTQYFGPGTRLTVL.

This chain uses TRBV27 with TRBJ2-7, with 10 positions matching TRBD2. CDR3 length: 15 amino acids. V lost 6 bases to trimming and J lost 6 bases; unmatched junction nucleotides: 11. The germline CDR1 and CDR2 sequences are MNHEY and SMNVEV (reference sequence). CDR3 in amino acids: CASRPGGLAGAEQYF. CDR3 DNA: TGTGCCAGCAGGCCGGGTGGCCTAGCGGGAGCCGAGCAGTACTTC.

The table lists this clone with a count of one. In DNA form, the CDR3 reads TGTGCCAGCAGCGTAGTTTCTAGCGGGCAGGAGCAGTTCTTC. Its translation: CASSVVSSGQEQFF. This chain uses TRBV9 with TRBJ2-1, with TRBD2 matching over 8 bases. The germline CDR1 and CDR2 sequences are SGDLS and YYNGEE. V dropped 0 bases and J dropped 10; count of bases not matched to a gene: 6. The CDR3 sequence is 14 residues long.

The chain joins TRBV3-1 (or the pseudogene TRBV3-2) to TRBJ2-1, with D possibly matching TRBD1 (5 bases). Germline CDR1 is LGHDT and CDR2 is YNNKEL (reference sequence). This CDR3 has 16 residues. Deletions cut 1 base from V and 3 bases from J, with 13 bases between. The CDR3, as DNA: TGTGCCAGCAGCCAAGCCTCAGGGAATTACTACAATGAGCAGTTCTTC. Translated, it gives CASSQASGNYYNEQFF.

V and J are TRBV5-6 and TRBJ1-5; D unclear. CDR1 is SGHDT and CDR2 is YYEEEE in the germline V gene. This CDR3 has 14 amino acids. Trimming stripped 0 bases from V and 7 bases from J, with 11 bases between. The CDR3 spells CASSLGYAVQPQHF. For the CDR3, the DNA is TGTGCCAGCAGCTTGGGATACGCGGTGCAGCCCCAGCATTTT.

CDR3 loop: CASSSQGARETQYF. For the CDR3, the DNA is TGTGCCAGCAGTTCACAGGGGGCTCGGGAGACCCAGTACTTC. The chain couples TRBV28 to TRBJ2-5, with TRBD1 identical over 9 bases. The CDR3 extends over 14 amino acids. Germline V gene data show CDR1 as MDHEN and CDR2 as SYDVKM. V shed 4 bases, J shed 5 bases, and the junction held 5 bases outside the gene matches.

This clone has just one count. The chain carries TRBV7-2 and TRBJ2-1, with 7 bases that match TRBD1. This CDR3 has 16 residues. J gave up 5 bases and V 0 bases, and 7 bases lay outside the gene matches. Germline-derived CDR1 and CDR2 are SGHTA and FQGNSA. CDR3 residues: CASSLAALGTDNEQFF. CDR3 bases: TGTGCCAGCAGCTTAGCCGCGCTCGGGACAGACAATGAGCAGTTCTTC.

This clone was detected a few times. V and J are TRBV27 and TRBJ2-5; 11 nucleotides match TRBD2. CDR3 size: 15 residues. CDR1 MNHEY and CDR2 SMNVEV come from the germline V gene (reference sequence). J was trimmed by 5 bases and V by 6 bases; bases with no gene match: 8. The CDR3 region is CASRKLAGVGETQYF. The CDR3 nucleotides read TGTGCCAGCAGGAAACTAGCGGGAGTGGGGGAGACCCAGTACTTC.

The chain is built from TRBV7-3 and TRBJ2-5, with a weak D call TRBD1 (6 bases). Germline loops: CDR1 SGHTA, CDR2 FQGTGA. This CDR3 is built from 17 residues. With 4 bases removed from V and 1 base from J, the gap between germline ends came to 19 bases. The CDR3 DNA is TGTGCCAGCAGCTCCAATCCCCCAGGGGCTTCCCAAGAGACCCAGTACTTC. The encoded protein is CASSSNPPGASQETQYF.

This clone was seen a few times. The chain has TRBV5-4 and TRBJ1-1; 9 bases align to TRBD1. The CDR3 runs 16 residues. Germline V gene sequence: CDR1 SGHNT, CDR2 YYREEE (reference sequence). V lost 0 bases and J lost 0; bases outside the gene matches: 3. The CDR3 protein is CASSLGQGGVNTEAFF. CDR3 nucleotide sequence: TGTGCCAGCAGCTTGGGACAGGGGGGGGTGAACACTGAAGCTTTCTTT.

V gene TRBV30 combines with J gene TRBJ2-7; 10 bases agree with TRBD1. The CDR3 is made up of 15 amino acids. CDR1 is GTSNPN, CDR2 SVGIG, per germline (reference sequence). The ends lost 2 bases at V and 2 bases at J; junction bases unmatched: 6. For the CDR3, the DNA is TGTGCCTGGAGTTATCCGACAGGGGGCACCTACGAGCAGTACTTC. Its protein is CAWSYPTGGTYEQYF.

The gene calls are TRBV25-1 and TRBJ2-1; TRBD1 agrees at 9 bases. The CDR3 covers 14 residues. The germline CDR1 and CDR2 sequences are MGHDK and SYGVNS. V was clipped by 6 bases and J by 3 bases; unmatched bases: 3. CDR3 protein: CASRETGGYNEQFF. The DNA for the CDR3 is TGTGCCAGCAGGGAGACAGGGGGCTACAATGAGCAGTTCTTC. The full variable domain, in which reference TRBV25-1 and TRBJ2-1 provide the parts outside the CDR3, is EADIYQTPRYLVIGTGKKITLECSQTMGHDKMYWYQQDPGMELHLIHYSYGVNSTEKGDLSSESTVSRIRTEHFPLTLESARPSHTSQYLCASRETGGYNEQFFGPGTRLTVL.

The CDR3, as DNA: TGTGCCAGTAGTACCCAGGGGCCCCAGCATTTT. Amino acid sequence: CASSTQGPQHF. The chain recombines TRBV19 with TRBJ1-5, with D perhaps matching TRBD1 (5 bases). The CDR3 is 11 amino acids. Germline values: CDR1 LNHDA, CDR2 SQIVND (reference sequence). V lost 4 bases and J lost 9, with 7 bases in between.

The CDR3 protein is CASRLGQDYGYTF. DNA of the CDR3: TGTGCCAGCAGGTTGGGACAGGACTATGGCTACACCTTC. The chain has TRBV28 and TRBJ1-2; 8 bases are shared with TRBD1. Germline values: CDR1 MDHEN, CDR2 SYDVKM. The CDR3 has 13 residues. V was clipped by 6 bases and J by 3 bases; unmatched bases: 3.

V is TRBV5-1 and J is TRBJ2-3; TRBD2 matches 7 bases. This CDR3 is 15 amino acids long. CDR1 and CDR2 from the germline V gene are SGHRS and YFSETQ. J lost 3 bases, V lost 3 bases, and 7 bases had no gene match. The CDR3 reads CASSSGLLTTDTQYF. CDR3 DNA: TGCGCCAGCAGCTCGGGACTACTAACGACAGATACGCAGTATTTT.

CDR3 coding DNA: TGTGCCAGCAGTATGACAGTAGGGCAGTTCTTC. Its translation is CASSMTVGQFF. The chain links TRBV12-3 or TRBV12-4 to TRBJ2-1; a possible D gene is TRBD1 (5 bases). V shed 5 bases and J shed 12 bases, with 11 bases lying between them. This CDR3 spans 11 amino acids.

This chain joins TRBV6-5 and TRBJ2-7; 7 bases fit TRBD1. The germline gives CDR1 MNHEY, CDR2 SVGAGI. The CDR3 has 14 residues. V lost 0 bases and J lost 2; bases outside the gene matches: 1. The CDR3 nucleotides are TGTGCCAGCAGTTACTCGGGACAGACCTACGAGCAGTACTTC. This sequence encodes CASSYSGQTYEQYF.

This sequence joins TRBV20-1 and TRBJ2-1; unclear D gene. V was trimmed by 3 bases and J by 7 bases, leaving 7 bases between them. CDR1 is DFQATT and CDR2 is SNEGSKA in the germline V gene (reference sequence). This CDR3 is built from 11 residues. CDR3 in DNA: TGCAGTGCTAGCCTCCGGAATGAGCAGTTCTTC. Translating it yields CSASLRNEQFF.

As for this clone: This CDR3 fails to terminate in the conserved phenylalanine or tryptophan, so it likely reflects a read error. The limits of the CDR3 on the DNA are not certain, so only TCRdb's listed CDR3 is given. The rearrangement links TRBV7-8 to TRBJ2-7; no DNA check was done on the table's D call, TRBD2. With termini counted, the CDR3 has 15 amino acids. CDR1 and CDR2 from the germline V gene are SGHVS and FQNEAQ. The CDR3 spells CASSDLSAYVEVAIL.

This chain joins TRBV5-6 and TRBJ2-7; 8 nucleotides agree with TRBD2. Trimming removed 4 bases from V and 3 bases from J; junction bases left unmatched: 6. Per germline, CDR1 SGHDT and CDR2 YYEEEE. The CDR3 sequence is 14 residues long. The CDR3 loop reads CASSLAGRVYEQYF. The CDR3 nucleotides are TGTGCCAGCAGCCTAGCGGGCAGGGTCTACGAGCAGTACTTC.

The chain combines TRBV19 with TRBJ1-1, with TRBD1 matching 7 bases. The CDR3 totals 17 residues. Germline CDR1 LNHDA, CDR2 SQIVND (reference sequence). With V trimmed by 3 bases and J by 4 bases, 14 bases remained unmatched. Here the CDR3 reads CASSMIPGQTGSTEAFF. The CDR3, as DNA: TGTGCCAGTAGTATGATTCCGGGACAGACAGGAAGCACTGAAGCTTTCTTT.